The 15 T cell receptor beta chains below were found in one sample sequenced in a study of blood T cell repertoires in COVID-19. Method: immunoSEQ multiplex PCR; TCRdb's copy keeps in-frame clones and lacks some. This table has around 190,000 clones, less than 85% appearing once. Sequences were obtained from peripheral blood. The receptor set was obtained from a human donor in a cohort sampled during active COVID-19.

The genes are TRBV2 and TRBJ2-2; D not certain. Trimming shortened V by 4 bases and J by 1 base, and 10 bases separated the two germline ends. Germline assignment: CDR1 SNHLY and CDR2 FYNNEI. This CDR3 has 15 amino acids. The CDR3 region is CASSALSLNTGELFF. The CDR3 DNA is TGTGCCAGCAGTGCCCTCTCCTTGAACACCGGGGAGCTGTTTTTT.

The chain has TRBV6-6 and TRBJ2-7; D possibly corresponds to TRBD2 (6 bases). Germline V gives CDR1 MNHNY, CDR2 SVGAGI (reference sequence). The CDR3 has 16 residues. V lost 6 bases and J 3 bases, leaving 21 bases between the germline ends. CDR3 bases: TGTGCCAGCAGCTCGGAGGGGCCCCCTCCCCACTACGAGCAGTACTTC. This sequence encodes CASSSEGPPPHYEQYF.

The J gene is TRBJ2-5, the V gene TRBV7-6; 10 nucleotides match TRBD2. Germline V gene sequence: CDR1 SGHVS, CDR2 FNYEAQ. After removal of 8 bases from V and 4 bases from J, the junction contained 13 bases not matched to a gene. This CDR3 spans 16 amino acids. The CDR3 bases are TGTGCCAGCTCGGTTGGAGCGGGGGGGCTCAGAGAGACCCAGTACTTC. Amino acid sequence: CASSVGAGGLRETQYF. The whole variable domain, filled in from reference TRBV7-6 and TRBJ2-5, reads GAGVSQSPRYKVTKRGQDVALRCDPISGHVSLYWYRQALGQGPEFLTYFNYEAQQDKSGLPNDRFSAERPEGSISTLTIQRTEQRDSAMYRCASSVGAGGLRETQYFGPGTRLLVL.

The rearrangement uses TRBV24-1 and TRBJ2-1, with a possible D match to TRBD1 (5 bases). V dropped 4 bases and J dropped 5 bases, with 11 bases sitting between them. CDR1 is KGHDR and CDR2 is SFDVKD in the germline V gene. The CDR3 has 14 amino acids. DNA of the CDR3: TGTGCCACCAGTGACCAAGACAGCAACAATGAGCAGTTCTTC. Translation gives CATSDQDSNNEQFF.

This sequence joins TRBV6-5 and TRBJ1-1; no reliable D call. CDR3 length: 13 residues. Trimming pared 6 bases from V and 0 bases from J, leaving 8 bases between. Germline loops: CDR1 MNHEY, CDR2 SVGAGI. The CDR3 loop reads CASSQNLNTEAFF. As DNA, the CDR3 is TGTGCCAGCAGCCAGAATTTGAACACTGAAGCTTTCTTT.

V is TRBV6-5 and J is TRBJ2-1; possible D gene TRBD1, 6 bases. The CDR3 loop spans 16 amino acids. CDR1 and CDR2 from the germline V gene are MNHEY and SVGAGI. The V gene lost 4 bases and the J gene lost 4 bases, with 17 bases spanning the gap. The CDR3 nucleotides are TGTGCCAGCAGTTCAGACCCGGGACAAATTTACAATGAGCAGTTCTTC. Translating gives CASSSDPGQIYNEQFF.

This sequence joins TRBV30 and TRBJ1-2; 11 bases are shared with TRBD1. V lost 4 bases to trimming and J lost 8 bases; unmatched junction nucleotides: 12. Germline CDR1 is GTSNPN and CDR2 is SVGIG (reference sequence). The length of the CDR3 is 15 residues. CDR3 amino acids: CAWTFRRDRGSGYTF. The DNA of the CDR3 is TGTGCCTGGACGTTTCGGCGGGACAGGGGGTCAGGCTACACCTTC.

The CDR3 sequence is CASSRNRDYEQYF. As DNA, the CDR3 is TGTGCCAGCTCCCGGAACAGGGACTACGAGCAGTACTTC. The V call is TRBV12-3 or TRBV12-4, the J call TRBJ2-7, with a possible D match to TRBD1 (6 bases). There are 13 residues in the CDR3. V lost 8 bases to trimming and J lost 3 bases, with 14 bases between them.

V gene TRBV7-2 combines with J gene TRBJ1-1; possibly TRBD1 for D (5 bases). Germline loops: CDR1 SGHTA, CDR2 FQGNSA. The germline V and J ends were trimmed by 0 bases and 0 bases, with 8 bases remaining between them. The CDR3 has 15 residues. The chain's CDR3 is CASSLAAGVNTEAFF. In nucleotides, the CDR3 is TGTGCCAGCAGCTTAGCGGCGGGGGTGAACACTGAAGCTTTCTTT.

The CDR3 spells CASTSSGTTNYGYTF. The CDR3 bases are TGTGCCAGCACTAGCTCCGGGACAACCAACTATGGCTACACCTTC. The chain links TRBV9 to TRBJ1-2; tentatively, D is TRBD1 (6 bases). Looked up from germline, CDR1 is SGDLS and CDR2 is YYNGEE. The CDR3 spans 15 residues. V lost 6 bases and J lost 2, with 17 bases in between.

V usage is TRBV11-3 and J usage is TRBJ2-1, with D possibly TRBD2 on 6 matching bases. The germline CDR1 and CDR2 sequences are SGHNT and YENEEA. The CDR3 is 14 residues long. V shed 2 bases and J shed 9 bases, with 14 bases lying between them. The CDR3 DNA reads as TGTGCCAGCAGCTTAATCGGGGGTTTAAGTGAGCAGTTCTTC. This sequence encodes CASSLIGGLSEQFF.

The chain couples TRBV6-6 to TRBJ1-3, with a weak D call TRBD1 (5 bases). CDR3 size: 15 residues. CDR1 and CDR2 (germline): MNHNY, SVGAGI (reference sequence). Between the trimmed V and J ends, which lost 7 bases and 2 bases, there was a span of 15 bases. The CDR3 spells CASTSRAGAGNTIYF. The DNA of the CDR3 is TGTGCCAGCACCTCCAGGGCGGGGGCTGGAAACACCATATATTTT.

In DNA form, the CDR3 reads TGTGCCAGCAGCAAAGGGACAGGGAGAGACACAGATACGCAGTATTTT. Its protein is CASSKGTGRDTDTQYF. The chain has TRBV5-4 and TRBJ2-3, with 9 nucleotides matching TRBD1. V lost 4 bases to trimming and J lost 2 bases; unmatched junction nucleotides: 8. From germline, CDR1 is SGHNT and CDR2 YYREEE (reference sequence). The CDR3 consists of 16 residues.

This sequence joins TRBV14 and TRBJ1-1; no clear D gene. The CDR3 runs 15 residues. Between the trimmed V and J ends, which lost 0 bases and 2 bases, there was a span of 10 bases. CDR1 is SGHDN, CDR2 FVKESK, per germline. CDR3: CASSQDGLRNTEAFF. Written as DNA, the CDR3 is TGTGCCAGCAGCCAAGATGGGCTCAGAAACACTGAAGCTTTCTTT.

The J gene is TRBJ2-5, the V gene TRBV5-6, with 12 bases lining up with TRBD1. The CDR3 covers 18 residues. V lost 2 bases and J lost 1; bases outside the gene matches: 9. CDR1 is SGHDT and CDR2 is YYEEEE in the germline V gene. CDR3 in amino acids: CASSLPPGQGALQETQYF. Written as DNA, the CDR3 is TGTGCCAGCAGCTTACCTCCGGGACAGGGGGCCCTCCAAGAGACCCAGTACTTC.